Listed here are 10 T cell receptor beta chains from one sample, sequenced in a study of human T cells and chemical hapten exposure. TCRdb recomputed calls from the RACE reads with MiXCR, one row per CDR3 protein. The sample contains approximately 97,000 distinct CDR3 sequences, about 10% of which appear only once. Time point given: patch test 2, 6 weeks after DPC sensitization. The treatment: therapeutic diphenylcyclopropenone sensitization with weekly scalp DPC. The sample in question was whole blood, obtained in connection with sensitization to the hapten diphenylcyclopropenone (DPC). These receptors originate from a woman between 40 and 50 years old with alopecia areata. Some clones in this sample may be carry-over from other donors' samples.

This clonotype has just a few counts. The chain is built from TRBV29-1 and TRBJ2-1; 13 bases fit TRBD2. The germline V gene has CDR1 SQVTM and CDR2 ANQGSEA. This CDR3 contains 15 residues. The V segment lost 3 bases and the J segment 7 bases; nucleotides outside the gene matches: 6. CDR3 sequence reads: CSVELWTSGRNEQFF. The CDR3 DNA sequence: TGCAGCGTTGAGCTGTGGACTAGCGGGAGAAATGAGCAGTTCTTC.

The rearrangement links TRBV29-1 to TRBJ2-7, with a weak D call TRBD2 (6 bases). V was pared by 8 bases and J by 5 bases, with 13 bases between. There are 11 residues in the CDR3. Germline V gives CDR1 SQVTM, CDR2 ANQGSEA. The chain's CDR3 is CSYGSSDEQYF. DNA of the CDR3: TGCAGCTACGGGAGTAGCGACGAGCAGTACTTC.

This clonotype was observed at least ten times. The chain joins TRBV11-2 to TRBJ2-1; no firm D call. Germline CDR1 and CDR2: SGHAT and FQNNGV. CDR3 length equals 15 residues. V gave up 5 bases and J gave up 12 bases, with 23 bases separating them. CDR3 nucleotides: TGTGCCAGCAGCCCTTTTGCTGAGGTGGTACTTGGGCAGTTCTTC. Its protein product is CASSPFAEVVLGQFF.

Only a few counts were recorded for this clonotype. The V and J genes are TRBV5-1 and TRBJ1-1, with a possible D match to TRBD1 (6 bases). V lost 4 bases and J 1 base, leaving 14 bases between the germline ends. This CDR3 spans 15 amino acids. Per the germline V gene, CDR1 is SGHRS and CDR2 is YFSETQ. For the CDR3, the DNA is TGCGCCAGCAGCGGGACAAAAATAGGGAACACTGAAGCTTTCTTT. Translation gives CASSGTKIGNTEAFF. The full variable domain, rest sourced from reference TRBV5-1 and TRBJ1-1, is KAGVTQTPRYLIKTRGQQVTLSCSPISGHRSVSWYQQTPGQGLQFLFEYFSETQRNKGNFPGRFSGRQFSNSRSEMNVSTLELGDSALYLCASSGTKIGNTEAFFGQGTRLTVV.

This clonotype has at least ten counts. This rearrangement joins TRBV29-1 to TRBJ2-7; D assignment may be TRBD1 or TRBD2 (5 bases each). The CDR3 totals 13 residues. V was pared by 3 bases and J by 7 bases, with 16 bases between. CDR1 is SQVTM, CDR2 ANQGSEA, per germline. The CDR3 sequence: CSVDLTDGGEQYF. DNA of the CDR3: TGCAGCGTTGACCTGACAGACGGCGGGGAGCAGTACTTC.

This clonotype was seen many times. The chain couples TRBV7-9 to TRBJ1-1; tentative D call: TRBD1 (5 bases). V was clipped by 4 bases and J by 11 bases, with 14 bases between them. Per the germline V gene, CDR1 is SEHNR and CDR2 is FQNEAQ (reference sequence). This CDR3 comprises 12 residues. In DNA form, the CDR3 reads TGTGCCAGCAGCTCCCAGGGTGAATGGGCTTTCTTT. Residues: CASSSQGEWAFF.

The J gene is TRBJ2-7, the V gene TRBV20-1; TRBD1 matches at 7 bases. CDR1 DFQATT and CDR2 SNEGSKA come from the germline V gene (reference sequence). V shed 6 bases and J 6 bases; nucleotides not matched to a gene: 8. The CDR3 sequence is 12 residues long. The CDR3 nucleotides are TGCAGTGCAAAAGGGACAGTCCGCGAGCAGTACTTC. Translation: CSAKGTVREQYF.

This clonotype has at least ten counts. This rearrangement joins TRBV25-1 to TRBJ2-1, with D tentatively TRBD1 or TRBD2 (5 bases each). V dropped 0 bases and J dropped 4 bases, with 10 bases sitting between them. CDR3 length: 15 amino acids. In germline, CDR1 is MGHDK, CDR2 SYGVNS. The CDR3 spells CASSEYGTEYNEQFF. The CDR3 bases are TGTGCCAGCAGTGAATACGGGACGGAGTACAATGAGCAGTTCTTC.

This clonotype was observed a handful of times. The rearrangement uses TRBV7-8 and TRBJ2-2; D remains unclear. Trimming took 1 base from V and 6 from J, leaving 6 bases between them. Germline V gives CDR1 SGHVS, CDR2 FQNEAQ. The CDR3 sequence is 13 residues long. The CDR3, as DNA: TGTGCCAGCAGCTTAGTAATCCCCGGGGAGCTGTTTTTT. It encodes CASSLVIPGELFF.

The chain has TRBV19 and TRBJ2-1; D perhaps matches TRBD2 (5 bases). With 5 bases removed from V and 12 bases from J, the gap between germline ends came to 14 bases. The germline CDR1 and CDR2 sequences are LNHDA and SQIVND (reference sequence). This CDR3 has 12 amino acids. CDR3 in DNA: TGTGCCAGTAGTCTATCGACTACGGGGCAGTTCTTC. As protein: CASSLSTTGQFF.